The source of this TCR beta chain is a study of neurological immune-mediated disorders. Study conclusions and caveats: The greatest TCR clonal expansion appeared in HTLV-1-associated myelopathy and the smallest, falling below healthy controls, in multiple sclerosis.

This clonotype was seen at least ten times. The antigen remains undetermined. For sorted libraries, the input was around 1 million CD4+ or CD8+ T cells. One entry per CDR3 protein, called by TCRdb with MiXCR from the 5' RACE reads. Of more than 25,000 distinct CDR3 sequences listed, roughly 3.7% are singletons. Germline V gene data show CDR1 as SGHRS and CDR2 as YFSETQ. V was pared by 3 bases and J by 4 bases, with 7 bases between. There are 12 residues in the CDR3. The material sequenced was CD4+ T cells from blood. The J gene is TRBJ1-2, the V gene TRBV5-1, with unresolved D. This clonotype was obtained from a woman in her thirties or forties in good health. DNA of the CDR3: TGCGCCAGCAGCTCTATTGGCTATGGCTACACCTTC. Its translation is CASSSIGYGYTF.